These 4 T cell receptor beta chains were all obtained from the same sample, sequenced in a study of response to subunit inactivated influenza vaccine. A single record per CDR3 protein comes from TCRdb applying MiXCR to the RT-PCR reads. The sample shows roughly 570,000 distinct CDR3 sequences, 10% to 15% of them seen only once. This specimen was PBMCs from blood, taken around seven weeks after vaccination. All receptors come from a man aged 50-60 years who received an inactivated influenza vaccine.

This clonotype occurred many times. This chain joins TRBV7-2 and TRBJ2-5; D ambiguous. The germline V gene has CDR1 SGHTA and CDR2 FQGNSA. V shed 5 bases and J shed 1 base, with 14 bases lying between them. There are 15 residues in the CDR3. The CDR3 DNA is TGTGCCAGCAGCCCCGGCAAAAGTGGCCAAGAGACCCAGTACTTC. Residues: CASSPGKSGQETQYF.

This chain links TRBV3-1 with TRBJ2-6; the D gene is possibly TRBD2 (5 bases). Germline V lookup: CDR1 LGHDT, CDR2 YNNKEL (reference sequence). With 5 bases removed from V and 2 bases from J, the gap between germline ends came to 16 bases. This CDR3 is 17 amino acids long. CDR3 coding DNA: TGTGCCAGCAGCGGTGGACCTGCGGGCACTGGGGCCAACGTCCTGACTTTC. It yields the protein CASSGGPAGTGANVLTF.

This clonotype has more than one count but fewer than ten. The V gene is TRBV12-3 or TRBV12-4, the J gene TRBJ1-6; D gene ambiguous. V dropped 0 bases and J dropped 13 bases, with 7 bases sitting between them. The CDR3 covers 12 residues. The CDR3, as DNA: TGTGCCAGCAGTTTAGCAGGAGGGCCCCTCCACTTT. Residues: CASSLAGGPLHF.

This clonotype was counted between two and nine times. The chain has TRBV5-1 and TRBJ2-7; 9 bases map to TRBD2. Germline V gene lookup returns CDR1 SGHRS and CDR2 YFSETQ. The V and J ends lost 7 bases and 4 bases, in that order; junction bases with no gene match: 15. The CDR3 spans 16 residues. DNA of the CDR3: TGCGCCAGCGACTCCTCGGCCGGGACTAGCAGATACGAGCAGTACTTC. This sequence encodes CASDSSAGTSRYEQYF. The full variable domain, in which reference TRBV5-1 and TRBJ2-7 provide the parts outside the CDR3, is KAGVTQTPRYLIKTRGQQVTLSCSPISGHRSVSWYQQTPGQGLQFLFEYFSETQRNKGNFPGRFSGRQFSNSRSEMNVSTLELGDSALYLCASDSSAGTSRYEQYFGPGTRLTVT.